These T cell receptor beta chains were read from a single sample in a study of cytomegalovirus exposure and HLA in healthy donors. Repertoires were generated with immunoSEQ multiplex PCR, while TCRdb's copy carries only in-frame clones and drops some. The table includes over 85,000 clones, 76% detected once. Sample: PBMCs. The source of these receptors is a man younger than 45 in good health and CMV-seropositive. Each CDR3 is given with its conserved first and last residue. A D gene is named only where the DNA matches it firmly. Not all rows give a size; the values are once, few, many and, for expanded clones, a class.

j_gene	d_gene	v_gene	abundance	CDR3nt	CDR3aa
TRBJ1-6	TRBD1	TRBV27	NA	TGTGCCAGCAGCCCGACCGGGACAGCACCTAATTCACCCCTCCACTTT	CASSPTGTAPNSPLHF
TRBJ1-2	TRBD1	TRBV27	NA	TGTGCCAGCAGTTTAGTTGGCAGGGGGAAGACTAACTATGGCTACACCTTC	CASSLVGRGKTNYGYTF
TRBJ2-1	TRBD2	TRBV7-9	NA	TGTGCCAGCAGCCCCCCAGTCGGGCTAGCGGGCTCCTACAATGAGCAGTTCTTC	CASSPPVGLAGSYNEQFF
TRBJ1-2	TRBD1	TRBV5-6	few	TGTGCCAGCAGTTACCGGGACAGGGCCCTCTTTGCGGCTAACTATGGCTACACCTTC	CASSYRDRALFAANYGYTF
TRBJ2-1	NA	TRBV6-5	NA	TGTGCCAGCGGAGGGGGGGGTTCCTACAATGAGCAGTTCTTC	CASGGGGSYNEQFF
TRBJ2-7	NA	TRBV5-6	NA	TGTGCCAGCAGTTCCGGGACACCTTCCTACGAGCAGTACTTC	CASSSGTPSYEQYF
TRBJ2-5	NA	TRBV6-1	once	TGTGCCCTGGGGGGGGCCGAAATCCAAGAGACCCAGTACTTC	CALGGAEIQETQYF
TRBJ2-5	TRBD1	TRBV6-5	few	TGTGCCAGCGTTTTGACAGGGGCCCAAGAGACCCAGTACTTC	CASVLTGAQETQYF
TRBJ2-2	TRBD2	TRBV6-5	NA	TGTGCCAGCCGATGGACTAGCGGCACCGGGGAGCTGTTTTTT	CASRWTSGTGELFF
TRBJ2-3	NA	TRBV6-5	NA	TGTGCCAGCAGTTACGACTGGTTAGATACGCAGTATTTT	CASSYDWLDTQYF
TRBJ1-2	NA	TRBV28	NA	TGTGCCAGCAGGGGCGGGGCACTTAACTATGGCTACACCTTC	CASRGGALNYGYTF
TRBJ1-2	NA	TRBV5-1	NA	TGCGCCAGCAGCTTGGGGACAGCCCTCTATGGCTACACCTTC	CASSLGTALYGYTF
TRBJ2-5	TRBD2	TRBV4-1	once	TGCGCCAGCAGCCAAGAGGCAAGGGGACTAGCGGGGAAAGAGACCCAGTACTTC	CASSQEARGLAGKETQYF
TRBJ2-5	TRBD2	TRBV6-5	NA	TGTGCCAGCAGCACCCGATCTAGCGGCCAAGAGACCCAGTACTTC	CASSTRSSGQETQYF
TRBJ2-3	NA	TRBV5-5	NA	TGTGCCAGCAGCTTGGTGTCAGGGAGCACAGATACGCAGTATTTT	CASSLVSGSTDTQYF
TRBJ2-1	NA	TRBV4-2	few	TGTGCCAGCAGCCAACGACTACTCGCTAACAATGAGCAGTTCTTC	CASSQRLLANNEQFF
TRBJ2-7	TRBD1	TRBV4-3	NA	TGCGCCAGCAGCCCGTCGACAGGGAGCTCCTACGAGCAGTACTTC	CASSPSTGSSYEQYF
TRBJ1-6	NA	TRBV12-1	NA	TGTGCCAGCAGCTGCGCCCCTTCCTGGGCGTATAATTCACCCCTCCACTTT	CASSCAPSWAYNSPLHF
TRBJ1-5	NA	TRBV27	NA	TGTGCCAGCAGCCCTGGGCCATTACAGCAGCCCCAGCATTTT	CASSPGPLQQPQHF
TRBJ2-1	NA	TRBV11-3	NA	TGTGCCAGCAGCTTAGATGCAGGGGCGGGCAATGAGCAGTTCTTC	CASSLDAGAGNEQFF
TRBJ1-1	NA	TRBV5-1	NA	TGCGCCAGCAGCTTGTCCCACAGCAACACTGAAGCTTTCTTT	CASSLSHSNTEAFF
TRBJ1-5	NA	TRBV30	NA	TGTGCCTGGAGTGTATCTAGCAGCAATCAGCCCCAGCATTTT	CAWSVSSSNQPQHF
TRBJ2-1	TRBD2	TRBV11-3	NA	TGTGCCAGCAGCTTGCTTAGCGGGGTTGGGAATGAGCAGTTCTTC	CASSLLSGVGNEQFF
TRBJ2-5	TRBD2	TRBV5-6	NA	TGTGCCAGCAGCTTAGCGGGGGGGCACGAGACCCAGTACTTC	CASSLAGGHETQYF
TRBJ1-2	TRBD1	TRBV19	NA	TGTGCCAGTAGTCCACCGGGACAGGGGCATCCTAACTATGGCTACACCTTC	CASSPPGQGHPNYGYTF
TRBJ2-5	TRBD1	TRBV5-1	NA	TGCGCCAGCAGCTTGGGAACTTTCAGGGGGCCCCAAGAGACCCAGTACTTC	CASSLGTFRGPQETQYF
TRBJ2-3	TRBD2	TRBV27	NA	TGTGCCAGCAGTTTAAACCCCGGGCTAGCGGGGGGGCCTGCAGATACGCAGTATTTT	CASSLNPGLAGGPADTQYF
TRBJ2-2	TRBD1	TRBV5-1	NA	TGCGCCAGCAGCCCAGTACGGGACAGCGTGAACACCGGGGAGCTGTTTTTT	CASSPVRDSVNTGELFF
TRBJ1-1	TRBD1	TRBV6-5	NA	TGTGCCAGCAGTTCCGAGACAGGGGACGCTGAAGCTTTCTTT	CASSSETGDAEAFF
TRBJ1-5	TRBD1	TRBV28	NA	TGTGCCAGCAGCTGGGATACAGGGGGCAATCAGCCCCAGCATTTT	CASSWDTGGNQPQHF
TRBJ2-7	TRBD1	TRBV6-1	NA	TGTGCCAGCAGTGAAGGGGACAGGGGATACGAGCAGTACTTC	CASSEGDRGYEQYF
TRBJ2-5	TRBD2	TRBV27	few	TGTGCCAGCTCCCAGCGGGGGGGTCAAGAGACCCAGTACTTC	CASSQRGGQETQYF
TRBJ2-1	NA	TRBV6-5	NA	TGTGCCTCCGGAGACCCCTCCTACAATGAGCAGTTCTTC	CASGDPSYNEQFF
TRBJ2-7	TRBD1	TRBV6-5	few	TGTGCCAGCAGTTACGGCGCCGGGACAGGGGAGCGCGAGCAGTACTTC	CASSYGAGTGEREQYF
TRBJ2-3	TRBD1	TRBV2	NA	TGTGCCAGCAGCATATGGGGGACAGGGGGGACAGATACGCAGTATTTT	CASSIWGTGGTDTQYF
TRBJ1-1	NA	TRBV7-2	NA	TGTGCCAGCAGCCTGGGACTTACGAGGGCGAACACTGAAGCTTTCTTT	CASSLGLTRANTEAFF
TRBJ2-3	TRBD1	TRBV27	NA	TGTGCCAGCAGCCGTGGACAGGGGAGCACAGATACGCAGTATTTT	CASSRGQGSTDTQYF
TRBJ2-7	NA	TRBV4-2	NA	TGTGCCAGCAGCCAAACCCCCCCGGGATCTTCGATGGACGAGCAGTACTTC	CASSQTPPGSSMDEQYF
TRBJ2-7	TRBD1	TRBV28	NA	TGTGCCAGCAGCGAACCCGGGACAGGGACCTACGAGCAGTACTTC	CASSEPGTGTYEQYF
TRBJ1-1	NA	TRBV6-1	NA	TGTGCCAGCAGCGCCCAAGGCAGGGATCGAACTGAAGCTTTCTTT	CASSAQGRDRTEAFF
TRBJ2-2	TRBD2	TRBV7-9	NA	TGTGCCAGCAGCTCGGGACTACCCAGCACCGGGGAGCTGTTTTTT	CASSSGLPSTGELFF
TRBJ1-2	TRBD1	TRBV5-6	NA	TGTGCCAGCAGCCGGACAGGGACTCGTGGCTACACCTTC	CASSRTGTRGYTF